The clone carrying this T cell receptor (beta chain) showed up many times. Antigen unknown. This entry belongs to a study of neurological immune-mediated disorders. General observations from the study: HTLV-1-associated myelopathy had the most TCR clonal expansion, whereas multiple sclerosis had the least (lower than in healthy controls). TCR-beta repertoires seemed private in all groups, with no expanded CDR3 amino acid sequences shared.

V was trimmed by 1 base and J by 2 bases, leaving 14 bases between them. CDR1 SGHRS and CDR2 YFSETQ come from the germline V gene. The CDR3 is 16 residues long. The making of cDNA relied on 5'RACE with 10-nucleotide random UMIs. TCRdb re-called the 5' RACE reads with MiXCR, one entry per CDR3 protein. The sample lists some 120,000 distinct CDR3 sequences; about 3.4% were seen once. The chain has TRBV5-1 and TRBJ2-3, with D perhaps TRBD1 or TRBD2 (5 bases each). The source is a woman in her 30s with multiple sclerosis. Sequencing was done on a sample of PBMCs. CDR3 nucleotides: TGCGCCAGCAGCTTGTCGGGCCGGGGCTACACAGATACGCAGTATTTT. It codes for CASSLSGRGYTDTQYF.